Given below is one TCR beta chain in context. Antigen specificity is unknown. This sample was taken from a study of blood T cells in healthy people across ages. General study results and limits: When one million T cells were used, diversity estimates were thought to be underestimates.

Trimming left V 3 bases short and J 1 base short, with 21 bases between. CDR3 length: 17 amino acids. Germline lookup yields CDR1 SQVTM and CDR2 ANQGSEA. The study recruited healthy Caucasian donors from Russia who were aged roughly 6 to 90. A J-beta primer mix and a sample-barcoded 5' primer were used in a second PCR of roughly 6 to 11 cycles. TCRdb analysed the 5' RACE reads with MiXCR anew, one entry per CDR3 protein. Of about 1.8 million distinct CDR3 sequences listed, around 48% are singletons. The origin of this receptor is a woman aged 40 to 50 in good health. The chain couples TRBV29-1 to TRBJ1-1, with D unresolved. Sequenced sample: blood. DNA for the CDR3: TGCAGCGTTGATCGAGGAGTCGGCGGCAGAAAGAACACTGAAGCTTTCTTT. Protein product: CSVDRGVGGRKNTEAFF.